This entry describes one TCR beta chain. Its antigen is not known. The V gene's germline CDR1 is KGHSH and CDR2 LQKENI. Trimming removed 3 bases from V and 6 bases from J; junction bases left unmatched: 17. CDR3 length: 19 residues. The sample is drawn from a study of shared clonotypes between healthy human individuals. Study-wide results and caveats: Generation of non-shared clonotypes was less probable than generation of clonotypes shared by all four donors. Clonotype sharing among donors, it was expected, would be affected by sequencing depth. Researchers sampled blood only, noting tissue repertoires likely differ.

Some clones are missing from TCRdb's copy, which holds only in-frame ones; the method was immunoSEQ multiplex PCR. The sample has fewer than 850,000 clones; around 72% are singletons. The chain recombines TRBV18 with TRBJ2-1, with 10 nucleotides matching TRBD2. This receptor was taken from a woman in her 30s in good health. Sequencing input: memory CD4+ T cells sorted from blood. Stated subset: CD45RA-negative fraction. In DNA, the CDR3 is TGTGCCAGCTCACCCAGCTCGGTCCCGCTAGCGGGAGCTTCCAATGAGCAGTTCTTC. This gives the protein CASSPSSVPLAGASNEQFF.